The 27 T cell receptor beta chains presented below share a single source sample, sequenced in a study of neoadjuvant nivolumab and ipilimumab in lung cancer. Libraries were prepared by immunoSEQ multiplex PCR; TCRdb keeps only in-frame clonotypes and omits some of them. The sample has about 18,000 clones; under 80% are singletons. This specimen was tumor tissue, taken after neoadjuvant nivolumab, alone or with ipilimumab, at or shortly before surgery. All receptors come from an adult with non-small cell lung cancer.

The V and J genes are TRBV29-1 and TRBJ2-7; D may correspond to TRBD1 or TRBD2 (5 bases each). This CDR3 is built from 13 residues. With 7 bases removed from V and 7 bases from J, the gap between germline ends came to 20 bases. From germline, CDR1 is SQVTM and CDR2 ANQGSEA. The CDR3 region is CSGWGTQEKEQYF. In DNA, the CDR3 is TGCAGCGGATGGGGGACCCAAGAAAAAGAGCAGTACTTC.

The rearrangement uses TRBV7-8 and TRBJ2-1, with D maybe TRBD1 (6 bases). The CDR3 sequence is 14 residues long. Trimming left V 4 bases short and J 7 bases short, with 14 bases between. Germline V CDR1 and CDR2: SGHVS, FQNEAQ. For the CDR3, the DNA is TGTGCCAGCAGCTCGAAGAAGACAGGAAATGAGCAGTTCTTC. Protein product: CASSSKKTGNEQFF.

The table lists this clone with a count of one. The gene calls are TRBV7-9 and TRBJ2-7; no clear D gene. The CDR3 covers 14 residues. V was cut by 5 bases and J by 2 bases, with 13 bases left in between. In germline, CDR1 is SEHNR, CDR2 FQNEAQ (reference sequence). CDR3 nucleotide sequence: TGTGCCAGCAGCCCCACGGGTACCACCTACGAGCAGTACTTC. It specifies CASSPTGTTYEQYF.

The J gene is TRBJ2-3, the V gene TRBV5-6; D gene unclear. Per the germline V gene, CDR1 is SGHDT and CDR2 is YYEEEE. The V end lost 4 bases, the J end lost 6 bases, and 12 bases lay between the germline ends. The CDR3 spans 13 residues. The CDR3 sequence: CASSPDPRDTQYF. CDR3 nucleotides: TGTGCCAGCAGCCCGGACCCACGGGATACGCAGTATTTT. Full variable domain (outside the CDR3, taken from reference TRBV5-6 and TRBJ2-3): DAGVTQSPTHLIKTRGQQVTLRCSPKSGHDTVSWYQQALGQGPQFIFQYYEEEERQRGNFPDRFSGHQFPNYSSELNVNALLLGDSALYLCASSPDPRDTQYFGPGTRLTVL.

The chain recombines TRBV29-1 with TRBJ1-1, with D possibly matching TRBD1 (5 bases). V dropped 2 bases and J dropped 1 base, with 11 bases sitting between them. The CDR3 totals 14 residues. Germline CDR1 is SQVTM and CDR2 is ANQGSEA. CDR3 nucleotides: TGCAGCGTTGAACGGGGCTTCGGGAACACTGAAGCTTTCTTT. This sequence encodes CSVERGFGNTEAFF.

The rearrangement links TRBV7-2 to TRBJ2-3; tentatively, D is TRBD1 or TRBD2 (5 bases each). This CDR3 region has 13 residues. Trimming pared 5 bases from V and 10 bases from J, leaving 16 bases between. CDR1 is SGHTA, CDR2 FQGNSA, per germline. The CDR3 is CASSPRALGAQYF. CDR3 bases: TGTGCCAGCAGCCCCCGGGCCCTGGGGGCGCAGTATTTT.

V gene TRBV5-1 combines with J gene TRBJ2-2; D ambiguous. Looked up from germline, CDR1 is SGHRS and CDR2 is YFSETQ. V shed 0 bases and J shed 1 base, with 13 bases lying between them. CDR3 length equals 17 residues. As DNA, the CDR3 is TGCGCCAGCAGCTTGGGTTGGGGATCCGGGAACACCGGGGAGCTGTTTTTT. It codes for CASSLGWGSGNTGELFF.

The chain employs TRBV7-2 and TRBJ1-2; 9 nucleotides align to TRBD1. J gave up 4 bases and V 1 base, and 7 bases lay outside the gene matches. The CDR3 consists of 16 residues. CDR1 and CDR2 (germline): SGHTA, FQGNSA. CDR3 residues: CASSLEGQGAFYGYTF. CDR3 nucleotides: TGTGCCAGCAGCTTAGAGGGACAGGGCGCGTTCTATGGCTACACCTTC.

This clone was detected once. The J gene is TRBJ1-2, the V gene TRBV21-1. TRBV21-1 is annotated as a pseudogene. CDR3 length: 16 amino acids. The CDR3 protein is CASSKFHSLTDYGYTF. The CDR3 DNA is TGTGCCAGCAGCAAATTCCACTCCCTCACGGACTATGGCTACACCTTC.

Judged by abundance, this clone is medium-sized. This chain links TRBV29-1 with TRBJ2-1, with 7 bases fitting TRBD1. Looked up from germline, CDR1 is SQVTM and CDR2 is ANQGSEA. Trimming removed 4 bases from V and 2 bases from J; junction bases left unmatched: 2. The CDR3 has 13 amino acids. The CDR3 protein is CSVAQGTYNEQFF. CDR3 DNA: TGCAGCGTTGCACAGGGGACCTACAATGAGCAGTTCTTC.

The rearrangement uses TRBV7-2 and TRBJ2-7, with D perhaps TRBD1 (6 bases). From germline, CDR1 is SGHTA and CDR2 FQGNSA. CDR3 size: 13 residues. Trimming pared 5 bases from V and 3 bases from J, leaving 11 bases between. The CDR3 DNA reads TGTGCCAGCAGCCCAGGACAGAACTACGAGCAGTACTTC. Encoded protein: CASSPGQNYEQYF.

The rearrangement links TRBV6-5 to TRBJ1-1, with TRBD1 as a possible D gene (6 bases). Germline V gene data show CDR1 as MNHEY and CDR2 as SVGAGI. This CDR3 is built from 16 residues. Trimming cost V 2 bases and J 5 bases, with 18 bases left between them. CDR3 residues: CASSYNRAGLRTEAFF. As DNA, the CDR3 is TGTGCCAGCAGTTACAACAGGGCGGGCTTGAGGACTGAAGCTTTCTTT.

CDR3 coding DNA: TGTGCCAGCAGGCCTCGAGGGGACGGACAATGGACCCAGTACTTC. Translating it yields CASRPRGDGQWTQYF. The V and J genes are TRBV7-9 and TRBJ2-5; D possibly matches TRBD1 or TRBD2 (5 bases each). CDR1 is SEHNR, CDR2 FQNEAQ, per germline (reference sequence). CDR3 length equals 15 residues. Trimming shortened V by 6 bases and J by 7 bases, and 21 bases separated the two germline ends.

The chain recombines TRBV5-6 with TRBJ2-7; tentatively, D is TRBD1 (5 bases). This CDR3 is 13 amino acids long. CDR1 and CDR2 from the germline V gene are SGHDT and YYEEEE. V dropped 2 bases and J dropped 5 bases, with 11 bases sitting between them. CDR3 in amino acids: CASSFTQGNEQYF. The DNA for the CDR3 is TGTGCCAGCAGCTTCACCCAGGGTAACGAGCAGTACTTC. Full variable domain (missing parts from reference TRBV5-6 and TRBJ2-7): DAGVTQSPTHLIKTRGQQVTLRCSPKSGHDTVSWYQQALGQGPQFIFQYYEEEERQRGNFPDRFSGHQFPNYSSELNVNALLLGDSALYLCASSFTQGNEQYFGPGTRLTVT.

The chain joins TRBV28 to TRBJ2-2, with D possibly TRBD1 on 6 matching bases. Trimming took 11 bases from V and 1 from J, leaving 14 bases between them. Per the germline V gene, CDR1 is MDHEN and CDR2 is SYDVKM. This CDR3 has 14 residues. Here the CDR3 reads CAVGYRENTGELFF. DNA of the CDR3: TGTGCCGTTGGTTACAGGGAGAACACCGGGGAGCTGTTTTTT.

The V gene is TRBV9, the J gene TRBJ2-3; 7 bases line up with TRBD2. CDR3 length: 17 amino acids. The germline V gene has CDR1 SGDLS and CDR2 YYNGEE. V gave up 3 bases and J gave up 4 bases; unmatched junction bases: 14. In DNA form, the CDR3 reads TGTGCCAGCAGCGCTCCAGGGTGGGGAGGGAACTCAGATACGCAGTATTTT. Translating gives CASSAPGWGGNSDTQYF.

This clone was observed a single time. This chain uses TRBV10-3 with TRBJ2-3; possible D gene TRBD2, 6 bases. Germline CDR1 reads ENHRY; CDR2 reads SYGVKD. There are 15 residues in the CDR3. Trimming took off 8 bases at V and 6 bases at J, with 21 bases between the two ends. The CDR3 nucleotides are TGTGCCATCGGCGCCGGGACTCTGGGTATGGATACGCAGTATTTT. Translation: CAIGAGTLGMDTQYF.

The chain combines TRBV9 with TRBJ2-1; perhaps TRBD1 as D (5 bases). The CDR3 length is 15 residues. V was pared by 3 bases and J by 5 bases, with 15 bases between. Germline assignment: CDR1 SGDLS and CDR2 YYNGEE. In DNA form, the CDR3 reads TGTGCCAGCAGCGATACAGGTCAAGCACACAATGAGCAGTTCTTC. This gives the protein CASSDTGQAHNEQFF. The full variable domain, rest sourced from reference TRBV9 and TRBJ2-1, is DSGVTQTPKHLITATGQRVTLRCSPRSGDLSVYWYQQSLDQGLQFLIQYYNGEERAKGNILERFSAQQFPDLHSELNLSSLELGDSALYFCASSDTGQAHNEQFFGPGTRLTVL.

The rearrangement uses TRBV28 and TRBJ1-1; TRBD1 matches 12 bases. This CDR3 region has 14 residues. Germline-derived CDR1 and CDR2 are MDHEN and SYDVKM. J lost 8 bases, V lost 2 bases, and 3 bases had no gene match. As DNA, the CDR3 is TGTGCCAGCAGTTTAGGGACAGGGGGCCAGGAAGCTTTCTTT. Its translation is CASSLGTGGQEAFF.

This clone has just one count. The chain carries TRBV7-9 and TRBJ2-3; 14 bases are shared with TRBD2. V shed 5 bases and J 5 bases; nucleotides not matched to a gene: 3. Germline loops: CDR1 SEHNR, CDR2 FQNEAQ (reference sequence). This CDR3 is built from 15 residues. The CDR3 sequence: CASSQTSGRVDTQYF. CDR3 bases: TGTGCCAGCAGCCAGACTAGCGGGAGGGTAGATACGCAGTATTTT.

Comment on this clone: The same CDR3 arises from other DNA sequences in this sample as well. This chain connects TRBV5-5 to TRBJ2-3; D gene unclear. Trimming stripped 0 bases from V and 2 bases from J, with 7 bases between. There are 14 residues in the CDR3. The germline V gene has CDR1 SGHKS and CDR2 YYEKEE (reference sequence). The CDR3 DNA sequence: TGTGCCAGCAGCTTGGGCAGCTACACAGATACGCAGTATTTT. This gives the protein CASSLGSYTDTQYF.

The rearrangement joins TRBV10-3 to TRBJ2-5; weak D call: TRBD2 (6 bases). V lost 6 bases, J lost 5 bases, and 13 bases lay in between. The CDR3 covers 13 residues. CDR1 and CDR2 from the germline V gene are ENHRY and SYGVKD. This CDR3 reads CAISVNGGETQYF. CDR3 bases: TGTGCCATCAGCGTCAATGGGGGGGAGACCCAGTACTTC.

By sample fraction, this clone is medium-sized (0.01 to 0.1%). As DNA, the CDR3 is TGTGCCAGTAGTATGGGCCAGATGTATGGCTACACCTTC. Its translation is CASSMGQMYGYTF. The chain couples TRBV19 to TRBJ1-2; no firm D call. CDR3 length: 13 amino acids. The germline V gene encodes CDR1 LNHDA and CDR2 SQIVND (reference sequence). Between the trimmed V and J ends, which lost 3 bases and 5 bases, there was a span of 10 bases.

The rearrangement uses TRBV5-4 and TRBJ2-3; D not certain. The CDR3 runs 15 residues. V lost 5 bases and J 1 base, leaving 14 bases between the germline ends. Germline assignment: CDR1 SGHNT and CDR2 YYREEE (reference sequence). CDR3 region: CASSFISPGTDTQYF. The CDR3 DNA sequence: TGTGCCAGCAGTTTCATTTCCCCTGGCACAGATACGCAGTATTTT.

The rearrangement uses TRBV29-1 and TRBJ1-1, with no clear D. Germline assignment: CDR1 SQVTM and CDR2 ANQGSEA. The CDR3 loop spans 12 amino acids. Trimming removed 3 bases from V and 4 bases from J, with 9 bases in between. Here the CDR3 reads CSVDFEVTEAFF. The CDR3 DNA reads TGCAGCGTTGATTTTGAAGTCACTGAAGCTTTCTTT.

The gene calls are TRBV23-1 and TRBJ2-7, with D uncertain. TRBV23-1 is annotated as an ORF whose role is uncertain. The CDR3 is 17 residues long. With 6 bases removed from V and 2 bases from J, the gap between germline ends came to 23 bases. This chain's CDR3 is CASSQSSRSLYPYEQYF. The CDR3 DNA is TGCGCCAGCAGCCAGTCGTCGAGGAGTCTTTACCCCTACGAGCAGTACTTC.

The chain employs TRBV30 and TRBJ1-2, with D possibly being TRBD1 (5 bases). Germline V gene sequence: CDR1 GTSNPN, CDR2 SVGIG (reference sequence). The CDR3 spans 15 residues. Trimming cost V 0 bases and J 0 bases, with 11 bases left between them. This CDR3 reads CAWSVEAGTNYGYTF. CDR3 bases: TGTGCCTGGAGTGTAGAGGCAGGGACTAACTATGGCTACACCTTC.